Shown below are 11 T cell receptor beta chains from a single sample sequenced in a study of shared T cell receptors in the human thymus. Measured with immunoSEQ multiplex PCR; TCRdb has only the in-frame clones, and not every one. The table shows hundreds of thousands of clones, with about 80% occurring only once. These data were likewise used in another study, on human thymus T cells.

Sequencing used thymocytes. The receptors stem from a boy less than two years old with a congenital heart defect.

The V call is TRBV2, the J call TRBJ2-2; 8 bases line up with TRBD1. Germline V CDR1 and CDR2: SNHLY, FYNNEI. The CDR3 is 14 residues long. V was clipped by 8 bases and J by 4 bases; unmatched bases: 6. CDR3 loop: CASRNRGSTGELFF. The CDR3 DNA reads TGTGCCAGCCGAAACAGGGGGAGCACCGGGGAGCTGTTTTTT.

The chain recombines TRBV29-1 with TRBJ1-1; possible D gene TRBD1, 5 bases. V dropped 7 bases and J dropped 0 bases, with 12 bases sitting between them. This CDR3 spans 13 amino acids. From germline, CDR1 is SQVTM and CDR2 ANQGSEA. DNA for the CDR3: TGCAGCGCGCCGGACATCATGAACACTGAAGCTTTCTTT. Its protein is CSAPDIMNTEAFF.

The CDR3 DNA sequence: TGTGCCATCAGTGAACGGGGTGAGGAAAAACTGTTTTTT. As protein: CAISERGEEKLFF. The chain recombines TRBV10-3 with TRBJ1-4; D call uncertain. Germline loops: CDR1 ENHRY, CDR2 SYGVKD. The length of the CDR3 is 13 residues. V was pared by 3 bases and J by 8 bases, with 10 bases between.

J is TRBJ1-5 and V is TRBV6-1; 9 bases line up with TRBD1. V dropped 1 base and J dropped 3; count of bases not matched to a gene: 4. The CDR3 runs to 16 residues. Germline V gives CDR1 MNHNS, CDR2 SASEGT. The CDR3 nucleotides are TGTGCCAGCAGTGAAGGTGGACAGGGGCACAATCAGCCCCAGCATTTT. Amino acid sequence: CASSEGGQGHNQPQHF.

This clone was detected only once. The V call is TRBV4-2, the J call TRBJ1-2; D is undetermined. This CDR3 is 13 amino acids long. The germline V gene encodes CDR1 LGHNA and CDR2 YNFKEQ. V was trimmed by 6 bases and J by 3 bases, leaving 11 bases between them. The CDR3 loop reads CASRVTEDYGYTF. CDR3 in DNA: TGTGCCAGCAGAGTCACGGAGGACTATGGCTACACCTTC.

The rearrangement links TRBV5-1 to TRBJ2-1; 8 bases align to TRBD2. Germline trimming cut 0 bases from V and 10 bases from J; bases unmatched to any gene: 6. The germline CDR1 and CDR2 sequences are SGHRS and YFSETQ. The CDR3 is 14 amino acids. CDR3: CASSLASGSAEQFF. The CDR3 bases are TGCGCCAGCAGCTTGGCCAGCGGGAGCGCGGAGCAGTTCTTC.

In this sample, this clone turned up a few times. The CDR3 region is CAIRNTSGRVNEQFF. CDR3 in DNA: TGTGCCATCAGGAATACTAGCGGGAGGGTCAATGAGCAGTTCTTC. The V and J genes are TRBV10-3 and TRBJ2-1, with 13 positions matching TRBD2. The CDR3 runs 15 residues. V was clipped by 6 bases and J by 6 bases; unmatched bases: 5. Germline V gene data show CDR1 as ENHRY and CDR2 as SYGVKD.

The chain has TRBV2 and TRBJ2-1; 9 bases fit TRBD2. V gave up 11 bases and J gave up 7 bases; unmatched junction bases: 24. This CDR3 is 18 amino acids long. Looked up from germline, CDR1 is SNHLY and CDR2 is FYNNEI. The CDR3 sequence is CASKAEYGGRASCNEQFF. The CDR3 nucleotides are TGTGCCTCCAAAGCGGAGTACGGCGGGAGGGCCTCGTGTAATGAGCAGTTCTTC.

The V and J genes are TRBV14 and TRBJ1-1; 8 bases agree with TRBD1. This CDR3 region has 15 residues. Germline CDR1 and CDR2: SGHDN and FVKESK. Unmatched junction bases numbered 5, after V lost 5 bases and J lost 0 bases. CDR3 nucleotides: TGTGCCAGCAGCTCGGACAGGGACGTGAACACTGAAGCTTTCTTT. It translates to CASSSDRDVNTEAFF.

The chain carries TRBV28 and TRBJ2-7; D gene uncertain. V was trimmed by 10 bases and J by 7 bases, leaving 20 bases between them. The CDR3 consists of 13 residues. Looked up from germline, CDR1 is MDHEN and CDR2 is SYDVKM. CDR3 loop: CATLLVALGEQYF. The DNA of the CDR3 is TGTGCCACCCTTTTGGTAGCCCTTGGGGAGCAGTACTTC.

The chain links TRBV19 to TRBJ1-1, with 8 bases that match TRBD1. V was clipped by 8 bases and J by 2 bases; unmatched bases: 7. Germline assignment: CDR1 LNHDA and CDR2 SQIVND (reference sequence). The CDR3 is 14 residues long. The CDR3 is CASEDGTGNTEAFF. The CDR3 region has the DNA TGTGCCAGTGAAGATGGGACAGGTAACACTGAAGCTTTCTTT. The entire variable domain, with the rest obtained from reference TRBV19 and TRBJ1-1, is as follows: DGGITQSPKYLFRKEGQNVTLSCEQNLNHDAMYWYRQDPGQGLRLIYYSQIVNDFQKGDIAEGYSVSREKKESFPLTVTSAQKNPTAFYLCASEDGTGNTEAFFGQGTRLTVV.